What follows is one TCR beta chain and its context. The data stem from a study of control samples from healthy donors and cancer patients. Generated by immunoSEQ multiplex PCR, the TCRdb table keeps only in-frame clones and is missing some. The table lists about 140,000 clones, about 89% of them singletons. Trimming took off 2 bases at V and 8 bases at J, with 15 bases between the two ends. Germline lookup yields CDR1 MDHEN and CDR2 SYDVKM. This CDR3 is built from 15 residues. Sequencing input: blood. This TCR derives from a man between 18 and 29 years old in good health. The chain employs TRBV28 and TRBJ1-4; a weak D match, TRBD1 (5 bases). The CDR3 DNA reads as TGTGCCAGCAGTTTAAGGGGTGGGAATAAGGAAAAACTGTTTTTT. Amino acid sequence: CASSLRGGNKEKLFF.